This T cell receptor (beta chain) derives from a study of technical replicates of blood from a few donors. The CDR3 runs 14 residues. The trim removed 6 bases at V and 10 bases at J, leaving 9 bases unmatched. Germline V gives CDR1 LNHDA, CDR2 SQIVND (reference sequence). Some clones are missing from TCRdb's copy, which holds only in-frame ones; the method was immunoSEQ multiplex PCR. The repertoire holds around 65,000 clones, 70% to 90% seen once, with roughly 5.1% in the top ten. The sequence was collected from a human donor in good health. Some clones in this sample may be carry-over from other donors' samples. The genes are TRBV19 and TRBJ1-6; the match to TRBD1 covers 7 bases. Material: PBMCs. This CDR3 is CASRRDSWDSPLHF. The CDR3 DNA sequence: TGTGCCAGTAGAAGGGACAGTTGGGACTCACCCCTCCACTTT.